A single TCR beta chain is shown here with its context. The antigen remains undetermined. This entry belongs to a study of shared clonotypes between healthy human individuals. Study outcomes and limitations: Researchers found naive subsets generally carried larger estimated richness than memory subsets.

The method was immunoSEQ multiplex PCR; TCRdb's version includes in-frame clones alone and lacks a portion of them. The sample shows under 120,000 clones, 67% of them seen only once. The sequenced sample consisted of memory CD8+ T cells sorted from blood. Subset: CD45RO+ cells pooled with CCR7-negative TemRA cells. The source of this sequence is a woman aged 25 to 39 in good health.

CDR3 bases: TGTGCCAGCAGTCCCGCCGGGACGTACCAAGAGACCCAGTACTTC. This translates into CASSPAGTYQETQYF. The V and J genes are TRBV28 and TRBJ2-5, with D perhaps given as TRBD1 or TRBD2 (5 bases each). The CDR3 consists of 15 residues. Between the trimmed V and J ends, which lost 5 bases and 0 bases, there was a span of 13 bases. Germline V lookup: CDR1 MDHEN, CDR2 SYDVKM.